These 3 T cell receptor beta chains share one sample of origin, sequenced in a study of T-cell memory formation after mild COVID-19 (dated by TCRdb to about 2021). The library was built by means of 5' RACE. For sequencing, an Illumina NovaSeq 6000 was employed. The public reads were reprocessed in TCRdb via fastp at Q25 and MiXCR, keeping in-frame beta chains. Entries are consolidated by CDR3 protein sequence, retaining the most common genes and DNA. This sample has hundreds of thousands of distinct CDR3 sequences in its table, and 25% to 30% of those were observed once. Roughly 13% of the sample goes to the ten largest clones. The specimen sequenced was PBMCs or a T cell subset sorted from them (not recorded which). These receptors originate from an adult woman who had mild COVID-19 (a few samples of this study predate the infection). The sample titles of this study are shuffled in the database, so cell type and time point are left out; the donor was told from shared clones.

There are a few counts of this clonotype. This chain joins TRBV11-2 and TRBJ2-1, with D hard to call. The V gene lost 7 bases and the J gene lost 1 base, with 5 bases spanning the gap. This CDR3 has 12 amino acids. From germline, CDR1 is SGHAT and CDR2 FQNNGV. The CDR3 coding sequence is TGTGCCAGCACCAGATCCTACAATGAGCAGTTCTTC. Its translation: CASTRSYNEQFF.

The chain uses TRBV7-9 and TRBJ1-5; possible D gene TRBD1, 5 bases. Trimming removed 0 bases at V and 0 bases at J, with 9 bases between. CDR3 length: 16 residues. CDR1 is SEHNR and CDR2 is FQNEAQ in the germline V gene (reference sequence). The CDR3 is CASSLAGQGSNQPQHF. DNA of the CDR3: TGTGCCAGCAGCTTAGCTGGTCAGGGTAGCAATCAGCCCCAGCATTTT.

This clonotype was found a few times. The CDR3 here is CASSFRAGVTDTQYF. The CDR3 DNA is TGTGCCAGCAGTTTCAGGGCCGGGGTCACAGATACGCAGTATTTT. This chain uses TRBV28 with TRBJ2-3; D is tentatively TRBD1 or TRBD2 (5 bases each). CDR3 length: 15 amino acids. Germline V gene sequence: CDR1 MDHEN, CDR2 SYDVKM. Trimming removed 3 bases from V and 2 bases from J, with 12 bases in between.